The next 15 T cell receptor beta chains were all read from a single sample in a study of memory CD4+ T cells and cytomegalovirus serostatus. Profiled with immunoSEQ multiplex PCR; TCRdb holds only in-frame clones, not every one. The sample lists 56,000 or so clones; over 70% were seen once. The sort gate was single viable CD3+CD4+CD8-CD45RO+ cells for memory CD4+ T cells. Sequencing used memory CD4+ T cells from blood. These receptors all stem from an adult in good health and CMV-seronegative. Some clones in this sample may be carry-over from other donors' samples.

This chain uses TRBV15 with TRBJ1-5; tentatively, D is TRBD1 (6 bases). The germline CDR1 and CDR2 sequences are LNHNV and YYDKDF (reference sequence). The germline V and J ends were trimmed by 0 bases and 4 bases, with 22 bases remaining between them. CDR3 size: 19 residues. The CDR3 coding sequence is TGTGCCACCAGCAGAGATTTGAGGGGAAGGGGAGGGGGAAATCAGCCCCAGCATTTT. It encodes CATSRDLRGRGGGNQPQHF.

This chain uses TRBV6-6 with TRBJ1-3, with D perhaps TRBD1 (5 bases). There are 14 residues in the CDR3. V was pared by 10 bases and J by 2 bases, with 15 bases between. Germline loops: CDR1 MNHNY, CDR2 SVGAGI (reference sequence). The CDR3 is CATLGVIPGNTIYF. The CDR3 DNA reads as TGTGCCACCTTGGGGGTCATACCTGGAAACACCATATATTTT.

The gene calls are TRBV30 and TRBJ1-2; D unresolved. Per germline, CDR1 GTSNPN and CDR2 SVGIG (reference sequence). V was cut by 4 bases and J by 4 bases, with 13 bases left in between. The CDR3 sequence is 13 residues long. The CDR3 sequence is CAWTSEVAYGYTF. CDR3 nucleotides: TGTGCCTGGACTTCAGAGGTCGCCTATGGCTACACCTTC.

The gene calls are TRBV29-1 and TRBJ1-2, with a possible D match to TRBD1 (6 bases). Between the trimmed V and J ends, which lost 5 bases and 0 bases, there was a span of 16 bases. The CDR3 spans 15 residues. Per germline, CDR1 SQVTM and CDR2 ANQGSEA. In DNA, the CDR3 is TGCAGCGTTAATCCACAGGGATCAGCTAACTATGGCTACACCTTC. As protein: CSVNPQGSANYGYTF.

This chain joins TRBV2 and TRBJ1-2, with 7 bases matching TRBD1. Germline lookup yields CDR1 SNHLY and CDR2 FYNNEI. Germline trimming cut 2 bases from V and 7 bases from J; bases unmatched to any gene: 10. The CDR3 is made up of 15 amino acids. In DNA, the CDR3 is TGTGCCAGCAGTGAACAGGGGGGTAAATCTTTTGGCTACACCTTC. Encoded protein: CASSEQGGKSFGYTF.

J is TRBJ1-1 and V is TRBV6-6; D is unclear. Germline V gives CDR1 MNHNY, CDR2 SVGAGI (reference sequence). V dropped 2 bases and J dropped 1 base, with 5 bases sitting between them. The CDR3 runs 13 residues. The DNA for the CDR3 is TGTGCCAGCAGTTACCCCGGGAACACTGAAGCTTTCTTT. This gives the protein CASSYPGNTEAFF.

The V and J genes are TRBV4-2 and TRBJ1-5, with unresolved D. Germline CDR1 LGHNA, CDR2 YNFKEQ. CDR3 length equals 14 residues. The V gene lost 4 bases and the J gene lost 1 base, with 8 bases spanning the gap. This CDR3 is CASSPPGSNQPQHF. CDR3 nucleotide sequence: TGTGCCAGCAGCCCCCCAGGAAGCAATCAGCCCCAGCATTTT.

The CDR3: CASSLVGGNYGYTF. The DNA for the CDR3 is TGCGCCAGCAGCTTGGTTGGCGGTAACTATGGCTACACCTTC. This chain joins TRBV5-1 and TRBJ1-2; D gene ambiguous. This CDR3 has 14 amino acids. The ends were cut back, 0 bases at V and 1 base at J, with 7 bases in the middle. Germline V lookup: CDR1 SGHRS, CDR2 YFSETQ.

The chain combines TRBV2 with TRBJ1-4, with a possible D match to TRBD1 (5 bases). Germline CDR1 and CDR2: SNHLY and FYNNEI. The V end lost 3 bases, the J end lost 2 bases, and 10 bases lay between the germline ends. This CDR3 is 15 amino acids long. CDR3 loop: CASSDLGGTNEKLFF. The CDR3 DNA is TGTGCCAGCAGTGACCTCGGGGGGACTAATGAAAAACTGTTTTTT. Filled out from reference TRBV2 and TRBJ1-4, the complete variable domain reads EPEVTQTPSHQVTQMGQEVILRCVPISNHLYFYWYRQILGQKVEFLVSFYNNEISEKSEIFDDQFSVERPDGSNFTLKIRSTKLEDSAMYFCASSDLGGTNEKLFFGSGTQLSVL.

This clone was found a few times. The rearrangement joins TRBV4-1 to TRBJ1-6; D is ambiguous. Deletions cut 5 bases from V and 5 bases from J, with 10 bases between. Germline V CDR1 and CDR2: MGHRA, YSYEKL. The CDR3 is 14 residues long. CDR3: CASSSWENNSPLHF. The CDR3 DNA follows: TGCGCCAGCAGCTCATGGGAGAATAATTCACCCCTCCACTTT.

This clone was recorded a few times. The chain couples TRBV29-1 to TRBJ1-4; tentative D call: TRBD1 (6 bases). The CDR3 loop spans 14 amino acids. Per germline, CDR1 SQVTM and CDR2 ANQGSEA. V was clipped by 7 bases and J by 12 bases, with 24 bases between them. The CDR3 sequence: CSAGRQDPRGELFF. In nucleotides, the CDR3 is TGCAGCGCAGGGCGACAGGACCCTAGAGGGGAACTGTTTTTT.

Sample share makes this clone medium-sized. V and J are TRBV6-5 and TRBJ2-7; weak D call: TRBD2 (6 bases). Trimming pared 5 bases from V and 5 bases from J, leaving 16 bases between. The CDR3 is 14 residues long. CDR1 and CDR2 from the germline V gene are MNHEY and SVGAGI. The CDR3 reads CASSDPRGSHEQYF. The CDR3 DNA is TGTGCCAGCAGTGACCCTCGGGGGTCTCACGAGCAGTACTTC.

The V and J genes are TRBV30 and TRBJ1-2; D uncertain. Germline V gene sequence: CDR1 GTSNPN, CDR2 SVGIG (reference sequence). The CDR3 runs to 12 residues. V dropped 3 bases and J dropped 5 bases, with 10 bases sitting between them. This CDR3 is CAWSKQLYGYTF. The CDR3 coding sequence is TGTGCCTGGAGCAAACAGCTATATGGCTACACCTTC. The full variable domain, its missing parts supplied by reference TRBV30 and TRBJ1-2, is SQTIHQWPATLVQPVGSPLSLECTVEGTSNPNLYWYRQAAGRGLQLLFYSVGIGQISSEVPQNLSASRPQDRQFILSSKKLLLSDSGFYLCAWSKQLYGYTFGSGTRLTVV.

Note on this clone: Other nucleotide sequences in the sample specify the same CDR3. The chain links TRBV19 to TRBJ1-2; TRBD1 matches 7 bases. The CDR3 contains 14 residues. V lost 2 bases, J lost 3 bases, and 3 bases stayed unmatched. Germline assignment: CDR1 LNHDA and CDR2 SQIVND (reference sequence). DNA for the CDR3: TGTGCCAGTAGTATATCGGACAGGTACTATGGCTACACCTTC. Translating gives CASSISDRYYGYTF.

V is TRBV19 and J is TRBJ1-1, with 8 bases that match TRBD1. The germline CDR1 and CDR2 sequences are LNHDA and SQIVND (reference sequence). The CDR3 sequence is 13 residues long. With V trimmed by 7 bases and J by 2 bases, 3 bases remained unmatched. This chain's CDR3 is CASIDRGNTEAFF. The CDR3 DNA follows: TGTGCCAGTATCGACAGGGGAAACACTGAAGCTTTCTTT.